This is a list of T cell receptor beta chains from one sample in a study of blood T cell repertoires in COVID-19. Profiled with immunoSEQ multiplex PCR; TCRdb holds only in-frame clones, not every one. Among more than 45,000 clones listed, about 87% were seen once. Sequenced input: peripheral blood. These receptors originate from a woman in her sixties with COVID-19, enrolled during active disease. CDR3s include the opening cysteine and the closing phenylalanine or tryptophan. D genes are given only for firm matches. Clone size appears in some rows only: once, few, many, or a class for an expanded clone.

size,J,V,length,D,CDR3,DNA
.,TRBJ2-1,TRBV7-3,14,.,CASSPWGAYNEQFF,TGTGCCAGCAGCCCCTGGGGGGCCTACAATGAGCAGTTCTTC
few,TRBJ1-5,TRBV27,15,TRBD1,CASSSQGAGNQPQHF,TGTGCCAGCAGTTCCCAGGGGGCCGGCAATCAGCCCCAGCATTTT
.,TRBJ2-1,TRBV30,12,TRBD1,CAGTGGYNEQFF,TGTGCCGGGACAGGGGGTTACAATGAGCAGTTCTTC
.,TRBJ2-2,TRBV28,16,TRBD1,CASSLFPTGATGELFF,TGTGCCAGCAGTTTATTCCCCACAGGGGCCACCGGGGAGCTGTTTTTT
.,TRBJ2-6,TRBV19,17,.,CASSPRQGGSGANVLTF,TGTGCCAGTAGTCCGAGACAGGGAGGCTCTGGGGCCAACGTCCTGACTTTC
.,TRBJ1-1,TRBV28,14,TRBD1,CASSLDRVVTEAFF,TGTGCCAGCAGTTTAGACAGGGTGGTCACTGAAGCTTTCTTT
few,TRBJ1-1,TRBV30,15,.,CAWSVVGGWGTEAFF,TGTGCCTGGAGTGTGGTTGGGGGCTGGGGCACTGAAGCTTTCTTT
.,TRBJ2-4,TRBV6-1,16,.,CASSEIVGQAKNIQYF,TGTGCCAGCAGTGAAATTGTGGGGCAGGCCAAAAACATTCAGTACTTC
.,TRBJ1-1,TRBV6-5,15,.,CASSFTGLGGTEAFF,TGTGCCAGCAGTTTCACAGGCCTCGGGGGCACTGAAGCTTTCTTT
.,TRBJ2-1,TRBV5-5,16,TRBD1,CASSLRDRSSYNEQFF,TGTGCCAGCAGCCTCCGGGACAGGTCATCCTACAATGAGCAGTTCTTC
.,TRBJ1-1,TRBV27,15,TRBD1,CASSPRTGGNTEAFF,TGTGCCAGCAGTCCAAGGACAGGGGGGAACACTGAAGCTTTCTTT
.,TRBJ2-1,TRBV29-1,16,TRBD2,CSARRAGLAGGNEQFF,TGCAGCGCCCGGCGGGCCGGACTAGCGGGCGGAAATGAGCAGTTCTTC
.,TRBJ2-1,TRBV5-4,17,TRBD1,CASSLVVGGQGAYEQFF,TGTGCCAGCAGCTTGGTGGTTGGGGGACAGGGGGCTTATGAGCAGTTCTTC
.,TRBJ2-7,TRBV20-1,11,.,CSARDAYEQYF,TGCAGTGCTAGAGATGCGTACGAGCAGTACTTC
.,TRBJ2-1,TRBV2,15,TRBD2,CASSEVLAGVNEQFF,TGTGCCAGCAGTGAGGTGCTAGCGGGAGTGAATGAGCAGTTCTTC
.,TRBJ2-1,TRBV20-1,14,.,CSASTGEDYNEQFF,TGCAGTGCTAGTACTGGGGAGGACTACAATGAGCAGTTCTTC
.,TRBJ2-1,TRBV9,15,TRBD2,CASSVPTSGYNEQFF,TGTGCCAGCAGCGTACCGACTAGCGGCTACAATGAGCAGTTCTTC
.,TRBJ2-1,TRBV28,17,.,CASSFSIRHSSYNEQFF,TGTGCCAGCAGTTTCAGTATTCGGCACAGCTCCTACAATGAGCAGTTCTTC
.,TRBJ2-2,TRBV9,14,.,CASSVTGVGGELFF,TGTGCCAGCAGCGTAACGGGGGTAGGAGGGGAGCTGTTTTTT
few,TRBJ1-1,TRBV7-2,14,.,CASSLGGGNTEAFF,TGTGCCAGCAGCTTAGGAGGAGGGAACACTGAAGCTTTCTTT
.,TRBJ2-1,TRBV3-1/TRBV3-2,16,.,CASSHAERGSYNEQFF,TGTGCCAGCAGCCATGCGGAGAGGGGGTCCTACAATGAGCAGTTCTTC
.,TRBJ2-1,TRBV9,16,TRBD2,CASSVDLAGVLDEQFF,TGTGCCAGCAGCGTAGATCTAGCGGGAGTCTTGGATGAGCAGTTCTTC
few,TRBJ2-7,TRBV21-1,14,.,CASSKGRRDYEQYF,TGTGCCAGCAGCAAAGGACGGCGGGACTACGAGCAGTACTTC
few,TRBJ1-3,TRBV29-1,14,TRBD1,CSVEGDRVGNTIYF,TGCAGCGTTGAAGGTGACAGGGTAGGAAACACCATATATTTT
.,TRBJ2-5,TRBV6-6,18,TRBD1,CASRRTGGLFSVEETQYF,TGTGCCAGCAGACGAACAGGGGGCCTCTTCTCGGTCGAAGAGACCCAGTACTTC
.,TRBJ1-3,TRBV9,15,.,CASSVETSFWSTIYF,TGTGCCAGCAGCGTAGAGACCTCCTTTTGGAGCACCATATATTTT
few,TRBJ2-7,TRBV4-1,15,.,CASSPLRGGGYEQYF,TGCGCCAGCAGCCCCCTGCGAGGAGGCGGCTACGAGCAGTACTTC
.,TRBJ1-3,TRBV27,13,.,CASRGGVENTIYF,TGTGCCAGCAGGGGAGGGGTTGAAAACACCATATATTTT
.,TRBJ2-6,TRBV2,15,.,CASSVAEPGANVLTF,TGTGCCAGCAGTGTGGCCGAACCGGGGGCCAACGTCCTGACTTTC
.,TRBJ2-7,TRBV25-1,16,TRBD2,CASSEWGGRAFHEQYF,TGTGCCAGCAGTGAATGGGGCGGGAGGGCCTTCCACGAGCAGTACTTC
.,TRBJ2-7,TRBV28,15,TRBD2,CASRGGTSGYYEQYF,TGTGCCAGCAGGGGAGGGACTAGCGGATACTACGAGCAGTACTTC
.,TRBJ2-1,TRBV11-2,13,TRBD2,CASTSGVYNEQFF,TGTGCCAGCACAAGCGGGGTTTACAATGAGCAGTTCTTC
few,TRBJ2-1,TRBV29-1,17,TRBD2,CSVEDRGTSVYPREQFF,TGCAGCGTTGAAGATCGAGGGACTAGCGTCTACCCGAGAGAGCAGTTCTTC
.,TRBJ1-5,TRBV6-5,12,.,CATTYSNQPQHF,TGTGCCACTACGTATAGCAATCAGCCCCAGCATTTT
once,TRBJ1-6,TRBV10-1,13,.,CASSEQQTSPLHF,TGCGCCAGCAGTGAACAACAGACTTCACCCCTCCACTTT
few,TRBJ1-1,TRBV6-5,15,TRBD1,CASSYFRGLNTEAFF,TGTGCCAGCAGTTACTTCAGGGGGCTGAACACTGAAGCTTTCTTT
.,TRBJ2-3,TRBV2,16,TRBD2,CASSEMAGGPTDTQYF,TGTGCCAGCAGTGAAATGGCGGGAGGGCCAACAGATACGCAGTATTTT
few,TRBJ1-4,TRBV2,15,.,CASSPRQTTNEKLFF,TGTGCCAGCAGCCCTAGACAGACAACTAATGAAAAACTGTTTTTT
.,TRBJ2-7,TRBV21-1,13,.,CASLSENSYEQYF,TGTGCCAGCCTAAGCGAAAACTCCTACGAGCAGTACTTC
few,TRBJ1-1,TRBV10-2,13,.,CASSPTENTEAFF,TGCGCCAGCAGCCCGACAGAGAACACTGAAGCTTTCTTT
.,TRBJ1-5,TRBV19,14,.,CASSAAWGNQPQHF,TGTGCCAGTAGTGCAGCGTGGGGCAATCAGCCCCAGCATTTT
.,TRBJ2-7,TRBV6-5,15,TRBD1,CAARSSGTGVGEQYF,TGTGCCGCCAGATCCTCGGGGACAGGGGTTGGCGAGCAGTACTTC
.,TRBJ2-7,TRBV6-2/TRBV6-3,15,TRBD2,CASSYLLAGLSEQYF,TGTGCCAGCAGTTACCTCTTAGCGGGACTCTCCGAGCAGTACTTC
.,TRBJ1-2,TRBV18,13,.,CASSETGSYGYTF,TGTGCCAGCTCAGAGACAGGATCCTATGGCTACACCTTC
.,TRBJ1-3,TRBV7-9,13,TRBD1,CASSSTGANTIYF,TGTGCCAGCAGCTCGACAGGGGCGAACACCATATATTTT
.,TRBJ1-2,TRBV9,15,TRBD1,CASIPGQGALGGYTF,TGTGCCAGCATCCCGGGACAGGGCGCTTTGGGCGGCTACACCTTC
few,TRBJ2-7,TRBV4-1,14,.,CASSQGMRSYEQYF,TGCGCCAGCAGCCAAGGAATGAGGTCCTACGAGCAGTACTTC
once,TRBJ1-1,TRBV2,14,TRBD1,CAGARGRPHTEAFF,TGTGCCGGGGCGAGGGGGCGGCCCCACACTGAAGCTTTCTTT
.,TRBJ1-3,TRBV4-1,14,.,CASSPVGSGNTIYF,TGCGCCAGCAGCCCCGTGGGGAGTGGAAACACCATATATTTT
few,TRBJ1-1,TRBV7-2,13,.,CASRSQLNTEAFF,TGTGCCAGCAGGTCACAACTGAACACTGAAGCTTTCTTT
once,TRBJ1-2,TRBV3-1/TRBV3-2,13,.,CASSSQGIQGYTF,TGTGCCAGCAGCTCACAGGGAATTCAAGGCTACACCTTC
.,TRBJ2-1,TRBV9,14,.,CASSRKSSYNEQFF,TGTGCCAGCAGCCGTAAGAGCTCCTACAATGAGCAGTTCTTC
.,TRBJ1-2,TRBV19,13,TRBD1,CASRKQGDDGYTF,TGTGCCAGTAGGAAACAGGGGGACGATGGCTACACCTTC